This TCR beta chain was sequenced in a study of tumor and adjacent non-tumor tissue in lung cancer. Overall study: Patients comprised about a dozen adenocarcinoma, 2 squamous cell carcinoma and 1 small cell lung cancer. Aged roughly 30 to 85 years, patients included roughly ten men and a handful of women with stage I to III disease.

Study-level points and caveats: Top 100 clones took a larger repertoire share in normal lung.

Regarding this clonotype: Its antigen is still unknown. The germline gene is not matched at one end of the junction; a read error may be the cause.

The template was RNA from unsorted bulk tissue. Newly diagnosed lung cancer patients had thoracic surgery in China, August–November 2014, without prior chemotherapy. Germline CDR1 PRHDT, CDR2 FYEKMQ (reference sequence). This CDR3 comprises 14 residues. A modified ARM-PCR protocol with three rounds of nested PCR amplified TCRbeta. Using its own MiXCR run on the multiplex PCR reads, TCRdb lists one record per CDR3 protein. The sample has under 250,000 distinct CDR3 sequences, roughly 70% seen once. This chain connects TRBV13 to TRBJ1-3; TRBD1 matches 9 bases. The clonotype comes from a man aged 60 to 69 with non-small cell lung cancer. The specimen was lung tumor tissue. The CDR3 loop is CASSIQGAGHTIYF. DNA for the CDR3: TGTGCCAGCAGCATACAGGGGGCTGGACACACCATATATTTT.